The source of this T cell receptor (beta chain) is a study of shared clonotypes between healthy human individuals. CDR3 length: 15 amino acids. Germline assignment: CDR1 SGHTA and CDR2 FQGNSA. V was trimmed by 4 bases and J by 0 bases, leaving 9 bases between them. Some 28,000 T cell genomes (about 0.2 ug DNA) went into each sorted-subset replicate. Measured with immunoSEQ multiplex PCR; TCRdb has only the in-frame clones, and not every one. The sample lists roughly 1 million clones, 70% to 80% occurring once. Study-level findings and limits: Rarefaction showed sorted-subset sequencing was incomplete despite large depth.

This clone is a singleton in its sample. As yet, its antigen is unknown. The TCR sequence derives from a man younger than 35 in good health. Sample: memory CD4+ T cells sorted from blood. Sample subset: CD45RA-negative fraction. The chain uses TRBV7-2 and TRBJ2-2, with no clear D. The CDR3 sequence is CASSSRLSNTGELFF. CDR3 bases: TGTGCCAGCAGCTCGAGACTCTCGAACACCGGGGAGCTGTTTTTT.